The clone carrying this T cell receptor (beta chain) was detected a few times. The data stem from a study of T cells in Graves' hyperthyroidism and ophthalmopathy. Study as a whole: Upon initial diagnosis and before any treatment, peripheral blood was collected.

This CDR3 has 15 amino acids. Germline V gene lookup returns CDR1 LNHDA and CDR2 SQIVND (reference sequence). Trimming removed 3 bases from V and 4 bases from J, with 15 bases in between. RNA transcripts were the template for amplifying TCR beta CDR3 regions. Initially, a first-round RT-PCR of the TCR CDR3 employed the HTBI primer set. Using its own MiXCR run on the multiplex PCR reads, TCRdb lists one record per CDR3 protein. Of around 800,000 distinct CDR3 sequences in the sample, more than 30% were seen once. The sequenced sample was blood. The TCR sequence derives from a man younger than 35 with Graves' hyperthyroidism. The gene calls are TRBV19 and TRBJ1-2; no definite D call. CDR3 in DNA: TGTGCCAGTAGTATGGAAAGGACGAAATTCTATGGCTACACCTTC. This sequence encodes CASSMERTKFYGYTF.